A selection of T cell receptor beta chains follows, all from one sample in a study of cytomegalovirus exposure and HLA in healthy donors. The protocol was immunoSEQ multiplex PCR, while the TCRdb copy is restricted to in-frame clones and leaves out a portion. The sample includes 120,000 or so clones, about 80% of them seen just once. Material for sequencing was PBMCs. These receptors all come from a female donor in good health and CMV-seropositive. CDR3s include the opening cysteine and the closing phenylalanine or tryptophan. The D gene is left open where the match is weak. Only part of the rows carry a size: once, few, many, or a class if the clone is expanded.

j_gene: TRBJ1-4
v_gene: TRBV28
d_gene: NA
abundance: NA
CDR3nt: TGTGCCAGCAATTCTCGGAATGAAAAACTGTTTTTT
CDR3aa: CASNSRNEKLFF

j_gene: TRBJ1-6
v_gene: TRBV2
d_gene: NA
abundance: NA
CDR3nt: TGTGCCAGCAGAGAGGGTACACCCCTCCACTTT
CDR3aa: CASREGTPLHF

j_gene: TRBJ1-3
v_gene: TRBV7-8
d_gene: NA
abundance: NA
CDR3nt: TGTGCCAGCAGCCAACAGCTTGCACTGGCAAACACCATATATTTT
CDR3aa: CASSQQLALANTIYF

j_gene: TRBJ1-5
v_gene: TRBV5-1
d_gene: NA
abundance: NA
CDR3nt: TGCGCCAGCAGCTTTGACAATATTTATCAGCCCCAGCATTTT
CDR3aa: CASSFDNIYQPQHF

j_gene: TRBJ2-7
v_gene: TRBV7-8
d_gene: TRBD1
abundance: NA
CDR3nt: TGTGCCAGCAGCTGGGACAGGGTGGCGGGATACTTC
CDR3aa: CASSWDRVAGYF

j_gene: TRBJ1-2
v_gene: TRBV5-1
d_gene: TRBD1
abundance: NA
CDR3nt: TGCGCCAGCAGCTTGGCCACAGGGGAGTCAAACTATGGCTACACCTTC
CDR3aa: CASSLATGESNYGYTF

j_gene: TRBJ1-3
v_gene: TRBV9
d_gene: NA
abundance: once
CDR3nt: TGTGCCAGCAGCCCCCGGACAGCAACAGCTGGAAACACCATATATTTT
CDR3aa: CASSPRTATAGNTIYF

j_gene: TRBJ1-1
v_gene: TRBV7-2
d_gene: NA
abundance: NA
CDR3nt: TGTGCCAGCAGCTTAAGGGGTTTCATGAACACTGAAGCTTTCTTT
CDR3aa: CASSLRGFMNTEAFF

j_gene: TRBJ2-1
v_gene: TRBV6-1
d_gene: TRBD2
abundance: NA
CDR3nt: TGTGCCAGCAGTCTAGCGGGGGGCTACAATGAGCAGTTCTTC
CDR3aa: CASSLAGGYNEQFF

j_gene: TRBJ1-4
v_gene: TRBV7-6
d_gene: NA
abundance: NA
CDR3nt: TGTGCCAGCAGCCGGCCGCCGGGGGGGACTAATGAAAAACTGTTTTTT
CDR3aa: CASSRPPGGTNEKLFF

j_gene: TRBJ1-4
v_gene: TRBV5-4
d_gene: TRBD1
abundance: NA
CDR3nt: TGTGCCAGCAGCATAGGGACAGAAGAAAAACTGTTTTTT
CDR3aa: CASSIGTEEKLFF

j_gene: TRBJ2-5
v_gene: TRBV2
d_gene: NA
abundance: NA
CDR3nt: TGTGCCAGCAACCCCCTGGGGGGGACCCAGTACTTC
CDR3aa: CASNPLGGTQYF

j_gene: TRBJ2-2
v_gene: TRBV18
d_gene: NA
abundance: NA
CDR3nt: TGTGCCAGCTCACCGGCGGGGCCGGGCGGGGAGCTGTTTTTT
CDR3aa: CASSPAGPGGELFF

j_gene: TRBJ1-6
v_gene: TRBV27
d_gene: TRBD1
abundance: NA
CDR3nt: TGTGCCAGCAGTTTGGGACAGGGGGCCCAATCACCCCTCCACTTT
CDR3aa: CASSLGQGAQSPLHF

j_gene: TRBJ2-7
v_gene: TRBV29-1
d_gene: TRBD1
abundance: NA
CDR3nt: TGCAGCGCCGGGACAGGGTCTAGGGAGCAGTACTTC
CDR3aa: CSAGTGSREQYF

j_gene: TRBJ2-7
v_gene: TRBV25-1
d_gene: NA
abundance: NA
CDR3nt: TGTGCCAGCAGTGACCATCCCTACGAGCAGTACTTC
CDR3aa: CASSDHPYEQYF

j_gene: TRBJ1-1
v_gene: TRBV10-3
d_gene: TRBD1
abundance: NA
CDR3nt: TGTGCCATCAGAGGGGACAGCGGGGGCACTGAAGCTTTCTTT
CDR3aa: CAIRGDSGGTEAFF

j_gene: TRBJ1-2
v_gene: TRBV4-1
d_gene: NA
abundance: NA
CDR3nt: TGCGCCAGCAGCCAAAGCTACAGACAGGATGGCTACACCTTC
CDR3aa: CASSQSYRQDGYTF

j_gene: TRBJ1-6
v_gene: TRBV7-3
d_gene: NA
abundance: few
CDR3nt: TGTGCCAGCAGCTTACTGGAGAATTCACCCCTCCACTTT
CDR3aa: CASSLLENSPLHF

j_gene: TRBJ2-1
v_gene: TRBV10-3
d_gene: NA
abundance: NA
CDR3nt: TGTGCCATCGGGGACATCGAGGATGAGCAGTTCTTC
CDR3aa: CAIGDIEDEQFF

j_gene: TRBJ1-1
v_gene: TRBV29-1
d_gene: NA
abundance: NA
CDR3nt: TGCAGCGTTGAGTGGCAGGCGAACACTGAAGCTTTCTTT
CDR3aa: CSVEWQANTEAFF

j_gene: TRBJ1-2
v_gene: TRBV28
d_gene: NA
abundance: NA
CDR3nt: TGTGCCAGCAGTATTCTCACAGGGAACTATGGCTACACCTTC
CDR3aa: CASSILTGNYGYTF

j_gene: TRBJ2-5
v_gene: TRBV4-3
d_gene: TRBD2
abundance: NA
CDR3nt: TGCGCCAGCGGTCTAGCGGTCCAAGAGACCCAGTACTTC
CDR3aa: CASGLAVQETQYF

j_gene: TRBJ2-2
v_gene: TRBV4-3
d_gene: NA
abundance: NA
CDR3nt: TGCGCCAGCAGCCAATCCCCGCAGGGGAGGAACACCGGGGAGCTGTTTTTT
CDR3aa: CASSQSPQGRNTGELFF

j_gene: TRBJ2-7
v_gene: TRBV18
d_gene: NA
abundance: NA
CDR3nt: TGTGCCAGCTCACCATCAGGGGTGGTCTACGAGCAGTACTTC
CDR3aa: CASSPSGVVYEQYF

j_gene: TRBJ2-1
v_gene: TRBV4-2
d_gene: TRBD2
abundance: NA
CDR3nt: TGTGCCAGCAGCCAAGGGCTAGCGGTCCTACCGGAGCAGTTCTTC
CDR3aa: CASSQGLAVLPEQFF

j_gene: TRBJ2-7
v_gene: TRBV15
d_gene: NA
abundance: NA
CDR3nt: TGTGCCACCAGCAGAGGCCTGGGGCCGGATCCCTACGAGCAGTACTTC
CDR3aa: CATSRGLGPDPYEQYF

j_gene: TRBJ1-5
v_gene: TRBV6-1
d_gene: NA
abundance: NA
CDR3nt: TGTGCCAGCAGTTCGAGGGCGGATCAGCCCCAGCATTTT
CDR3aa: CASSSRADQPQHF

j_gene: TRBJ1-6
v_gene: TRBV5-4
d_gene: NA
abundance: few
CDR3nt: TGTGCCAGCAGCTTGGACACCAATTCACCCCTCCACTTT
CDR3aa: CASSLDTNSPLHF

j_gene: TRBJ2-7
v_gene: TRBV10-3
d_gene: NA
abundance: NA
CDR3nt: TGTGCCATCAGTGAGGAAAGGACAAGGGAGTACTTC
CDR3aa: CAISEERTREYF

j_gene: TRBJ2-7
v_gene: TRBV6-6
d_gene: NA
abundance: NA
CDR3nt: TGTGCCAGCAGTTACTCGGACAACGAGCAGTACTTC
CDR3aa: CASSYSDNEQYF

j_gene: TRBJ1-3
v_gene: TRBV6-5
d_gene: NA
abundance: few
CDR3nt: TGTGCCAGCAGTTCCCCTCGGATTGGGAGTGGAAACACCATATATTTT
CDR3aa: CASSSPRIGSGNTIYF

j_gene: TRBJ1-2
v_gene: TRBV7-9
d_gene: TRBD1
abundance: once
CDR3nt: TGTGCCAGCAGCCAAGACGTCGACAGGGGGCATGGCTACACCTTC
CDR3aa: CASSQDVDRGHGYTF

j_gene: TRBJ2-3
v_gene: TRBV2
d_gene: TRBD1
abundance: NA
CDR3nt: TGTGCCAGCAGTCCCGGGACAGGGAGCACGCAGTATTTT
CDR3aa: CASSPGTGSTQYF

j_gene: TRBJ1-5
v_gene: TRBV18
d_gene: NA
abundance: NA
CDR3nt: TGTGCCAGCTCACCTACAGGGCATAGCAATCAGCCCCAGCATTTT
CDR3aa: CASSPTGHSNQPQHF

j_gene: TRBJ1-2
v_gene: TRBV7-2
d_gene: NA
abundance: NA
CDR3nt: TGTGCCAGCAGCTCCTCTGCGGGGTTTCTCCCTAACTATGGCTACACCTTC
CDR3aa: CASSSSAGFLPNYGYTF

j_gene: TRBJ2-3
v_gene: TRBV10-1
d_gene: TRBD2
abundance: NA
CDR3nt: TGCGCCAGCAGTGCCGGGGGGGCGTCAGATACGCAGTATTTT
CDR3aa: CASSAGGASDTQYF

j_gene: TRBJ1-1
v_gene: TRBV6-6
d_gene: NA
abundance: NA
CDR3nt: TGTGCCAGCAGTCCCGACACGAGATACACTGAAGCTTTCTTT
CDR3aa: CASSPDTRYTEAFF

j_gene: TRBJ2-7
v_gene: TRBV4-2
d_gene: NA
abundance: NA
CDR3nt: TGTGCCAGCAGCCAATCCGGGACACGCGCCTACGAGCAGTACTTC
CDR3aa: CASSQSGTRAYEQYF

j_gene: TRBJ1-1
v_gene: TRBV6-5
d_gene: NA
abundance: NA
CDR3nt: TGTGCCAGCAGTTACTCCGCAGGGCCTCTGAACACTGAAGCTTTCTTT
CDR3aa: CASSYSAGPLNTEAFF

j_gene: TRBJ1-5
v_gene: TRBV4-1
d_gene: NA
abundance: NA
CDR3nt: TGCGCCAGCAGCCTATACTCGGGGAGCAATCAGCCCCAGCATTTT
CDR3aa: CASSLYSGSNQPQHF

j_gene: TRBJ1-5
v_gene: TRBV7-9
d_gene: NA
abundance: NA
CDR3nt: TGTGCCAGCAGCTTAAGCGGGGCCAGCAATCAGCCCCAGCATTTT
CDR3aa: CASSLSGASNQPQHF

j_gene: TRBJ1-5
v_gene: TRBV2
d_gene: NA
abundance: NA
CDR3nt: TGTGCCAGCGGGGGGGTGAATAGCAATCAGCCCCAGCATTTT
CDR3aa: CASGGVNSNQPQHF

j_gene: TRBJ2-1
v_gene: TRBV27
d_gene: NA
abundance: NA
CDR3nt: TGTGCCAGCAGCGAACTTCCTAGTAGAATATTCGTTGAGCAGTTCTTC
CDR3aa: CASSELPSRIFVEQFF

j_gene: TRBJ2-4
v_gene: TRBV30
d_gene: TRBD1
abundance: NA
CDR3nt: TGTGCCTGGAGGCCCGGGACAGGGAATACCAAAAACATTCAGTACTTC
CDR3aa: CAWRPGTGNTKNIQYF

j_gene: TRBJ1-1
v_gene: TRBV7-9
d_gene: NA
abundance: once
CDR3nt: TGTGCCAGCAGCCCAAGACAGGCTCCGGGCACTGAAGCTTTCTTT
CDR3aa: CASSPRQAPGTEAFF

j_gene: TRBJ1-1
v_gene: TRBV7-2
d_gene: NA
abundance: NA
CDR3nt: TGTGCCAGCAGCCCACAGGTGGGTTACGAAGCTTTCTTT
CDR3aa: CASSPQVGYEAFF

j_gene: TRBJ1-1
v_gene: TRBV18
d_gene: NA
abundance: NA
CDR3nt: TGTGCCAGCTCACTCGTACCATCAGGAAAGGTTAATGAAGCTTTCTTT
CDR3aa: CASSLVPSGKVNEAFF

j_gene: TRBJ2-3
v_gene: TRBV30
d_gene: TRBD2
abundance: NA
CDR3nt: TGTGCCTGGAGTCGTTCTAGCGGGGGCCCCACAGATACGCAGTATTTT
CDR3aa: CAWSRSSGGPTDTQYF

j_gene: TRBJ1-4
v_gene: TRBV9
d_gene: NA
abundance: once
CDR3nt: TGTGCCAGCAGCGGGGCACAAACTAATGAAAAACTGTTTTTT
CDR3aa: CASSGAQTNEKLFF

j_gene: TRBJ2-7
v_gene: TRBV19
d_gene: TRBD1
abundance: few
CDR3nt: TGTGCCACTAGGACAGGGACCTCCGAGCAGTACTTC
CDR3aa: CATRTGTSEQYF

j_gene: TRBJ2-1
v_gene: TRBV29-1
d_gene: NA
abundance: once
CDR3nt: TGCAGCGCCCGTCGGGGGGCTAGCTCCTACAATGAGCAGTTCTTC
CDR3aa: CSARRGASSYNEQFF